This entry lists 22 T cell receptor beta chains sequenced from one sample in a study of glioma-infiltrating T cells. TCR alpha and beta CDR3 regions were amplified from RNA using iRepertoire nested multiplex PCR. From the multiplex PCR reads, TCRdb called clonotypes with MiXCR, one entry per CDR3 protein. The sample includes about 190,000 distinct CDR3 sequences, about 32% seen only once; the top ten take around 20%. Material for sequencing was glioma tissue, nonneoplastic brain tissue, or PBMCs (not recorded which). The receptors come from a human donor with low-grade glioma or glioblastoma, undergoing nonglioma brain surgery, or in good health (not recorded which).

The chain is built from TRBV7-3 and TRBJ2-2; D gene unclear. There are 13 residues in the CDR3. V was trimmed by 4 bases and J by 4 bases, leaving 7 bases between them. Germline V gene lookup returns CDR1 SGHTA and CDR2 FQGTGA. The CDR3 nucleotides read TGTGCCAGCAGCTCAGAGGTCACCGGGGAGCTGTTTTTT. Its protein product is CASSSEVTGELFF.

This sequence joins TRBV4-2 and TRBJ2-2; TRBD2 aligns across 7 bases. The junction had 7 bases not matched to a gene; V was cut back by 4 bases and J by 5 bases. Germline V CDR1 and CDR2: LGHNA, YNFKEQ. The CDR3 spans 15 residues. The CDR3 DNA sequence: TGTGCCAGCAGCCGGGTCGGGGGGACTACCGGGGAGCTGTTTTTT. Protein product: CASSRVGGTTGELFF.

This chain uses TRBV4-3 with TRBJ2-1, with D uncertain. V gave up 5 bases and J gave up 8 bases, with 25 bases separating them. Germline V gene lookup returns CDR1 LGHNA and CDR2 YSLEER. The CDR3 length is 17 residues. The CDR3 loop reads CASSSRRFRYPTDEQFF. Here the CDR3 DNA reads TGCGCCAGCAGCTCAAGAAGGTTCAGGTACCCGACGGATGAGCAGTTCTTC.

This clonotype was picked up many times. The chain recombines TRBV2 with TRBJ2-1; D might be TRBD2 (6 bases). V lost 4 bases and J 5 bases, leaving 9 bases between the germline ends. This CDR3 is built from 13 residues. Germline V gives CDR1 SNHLY, CDR2 FYNNEI. The CDR3 region has the DNA TGTGCCAGCAGTGCGGGACTGAACAATGAGCAGTTCTTC. Translation gives CASSAGLNNEQFF.

There are many counts of this clonotype. The V and J genes are TRBV4-1 and TRBJ2-3, with 9 bases that match TRBD1. CDR1 and CDR2 from the germline V gene are MGHRA and YSYEKL. Trimming cost V 6 bases and J 4 bases; bases outside gene matches: 11. The CDR3 is 16 residues long. Here the CDR3 reads CASSPGQGYQADTQYF. CDR3 nucleotides: TGCGCCAGCAGTCCGGGACAGGGTTACCAAGCAGATACGCAGTATTTT.

There are many counts of this clonotype. CDR3 bases: TGCAGTGCTAGAGTTACAGGCCAAGAGACCCAGTACTTC. The encoded protein is CSARVTGQETQYF. The rearrangement joins TRBV20-1 to TRBJ2-5, with TRBD1 as a possible D gene (5 bases). V gave up 1 base and J gave up 1 base, with 7 bases separating them. The CDR3 is 13 amino acids. Per the germline V gene, CDR1 is DFQATT and CDR2 is SNEGSKA (reference sequence).

The CDR3 DNA is TGTGCCAGCAGCTTACGACGGGCCAGGTGGGGTCAAGAGACCCAGTACTTC. Its protein product is CASSLRRARWGQETQYF. The rearrangement uses TRBV7-9 and TRBJ2-5, with D uncertain. CDR3 length equals 17 residues. Germline V gene data show CDR1 as SEHNR and CDR2 as FQNEAQ (reference sequence). Trimming took 2 bases from V and 2 from J, leaving 18 bases between them.

This clonotype has just a few counts. This chain uses TRBV4-1 with TRBJ1-4; the D is unclear. The V end lost 4 bases, the J end lost 7 bases, and 16 bases lay between the germline ends. CDR3 length: 15 amino acids. CDR1 is MGHRA, CDR2 YSYEKL, per germline. This chain's CDR3 is CASSPQDSGVEKLFF. The CDR3 nucleotides are TGCGCCAGCAGCCCCCAGGACTCAGGTGTTGAAAAACTGTTTTTT.

For this clonotype: A read error may explain this, as a much larger clone is one base away. The chain joins TRBV4-1 to TRBJ2-7, with D maybe TRBD2 (5 bases). Germline CDR1 reads MGHRA; CDR2 reads YSYEKL. CDR3 length: 13 residues. The CDR3 DNA reads as TGCGCCAGCAGCCACGGACTGAGCTACGAGGAGTACTTC. It codes for CASSHGLSYEEYF.

This clonotype is a singleton in its sample. This chain uses TRBV9 with TRBJ1-4, with no clear D. This CDR3 comprises 14 residues. Trimming stripped 0 bases from V and 6 bases from J, with 9 bases between. Looked up from germline, CDR1 is SGDLS and CDR2 is YYNGEE. CDR3 amino acids: CASSVVGDDEKLFF. As DNA, the CDR3 is TGTGCCAGCAGCGTAGTTGGGGATGATGAAAAACTGTTTTTT.

This clonotype was seen many times. This chain links TRBV7-2 with TRBJ2-3; D not resolved. There are 14 residues in the CDR3. V lost 5 bases and J lost 4, with 13 bases in between. Germline loops: CDR1 SGHTA, CDR2 FQGNSA. The chain's CDR3 is CASSQPTPADTQYF. DNA for the CDR3: TGTGCCAGCAGCCAACCGACCCCGGCAGATACGCAGTATTTT.

The V call is TRBV5-1, the J call TRBJ2-1, with D uncertain. V shed 4 bases and J shed 4 bases, with 9 bases lying between them. This CDR3 region has 13 residues. The germline gives CDR1 SGHRS, CDR2 YFSETQ. This chain's CDR3 is CASSPEGYNEQFF. CDR3 coding DNA: TGCGCCAGCAGCCCGGAAGGATACAATGAGCAGTTCTTC.

This clonotype was seen repeatedly, ten times or more. This sequence joins TRBV19 and TRBJ1-2; D is unresolved. There are 8 residues in the CDR3. CDR1 and CDR2 (germline): LNHDA, SQIVND (reference sequence). V was cut by 9 bases and J by 7 bases, with 3 bases left in between. The CDR3 region has the DNA TGTGCCAGGTCTGGCTACACCTTC. Its protein product is CARSGYTF. Full variable domain (rest looked up from reference TRBV19 and TRBJ1-2): DGGITQSPKYLFRKEGQNVTLSCEQNLNHDAMYWYRQDPGQGLRLIYYSQIVNDFQKGDIAEGYSVSREKKESFPLTVTSAQKNPTAFYLCARSGYTFGSGTRLTVV.

This clonotype was counted ten times or more. This chain links TRBV10-3 with TRBJ1-1, with 7 bases that match TRBD1. The CDR3 runs to 16 residues. Trimming cost V 6 bases and J 4 bases; bases outside gene matches: 14. The germline CDR1 and CDR2 sequences are ENHRY and SYGVKD. The CDR3 sequence is CAISQGQIGAPTEAFF. The CDR3 nucleotides are TGTGCCATCAGCCAGGGACAGATCGGGGCTCCCACTGAAGCTTTCTTT.

At least ten counts were recorded for this clonotype. The rearrangement links TRBV27 to TRBJ1-2, with no clear D. In germline, CDR1 is MNHEY, CDR2 SMNVEV (reference sequence). The CDR3 is 15 residues long. Trimming left V 8 bases short and J 1 base short, with 17 bases between. CDR3 bases: TGTGCCAGCGGCAGCCCGAGACCGATTAACTATGGCTACACCTTC. Translating gives CASGSPRPINYGYTF.

The chain employs TRBV12-5 and TRBJ2-7; D uncertain. The ends were cut back, 7 bases at V and 0 bases at J, with 16 bases in the middle. Germline V CDR1 and CDR2: LGHNT, FRNRAP. The CDR3 has 15 amino acids. The CDR3 loop reads CASALRAGSSYEQYF. CDR3 nucleotides: TGTGCTAGTGCCCTTAGGGCAGGAAGCTCCTACGAGCAGTACTTC.

The chain has TRBV20-1 and TRBJ2-3; TRBD2 agrees at 9 bases. CDR1 is DFQATT, CDR2 SNEGSKA, per germline (reference sequence). The CDR3 is 13 amino acids. With 4 bases clipped from V and 1 base from J, the junction kept 0 bases outside the gene matches. In DNA, the CDR3 is TGCAGTGCTATAGCGGGAGGCACAGATACGCAGTATTTT. Residues: CSAIAGGTDTQYF.

As for this clonotype: A much larger clonotype is one base distant, so this may be a read error. CDR3 DNA: TGTGCCAGCAGCTTAACAGTCCCAACCGGGGAGCTGTTTTTT. Translating gives CASSLTVPTGELFF. V is TRBV7-9 and J is TRBJ2-2; D remains unclear. The germline V and J ends were trimmed by 2 bases and 5 bases, with 9 bases remaining between them. CDR1 is SEHNR, CDR2 FQNEAQ, per germline (reference sequence). The length of the CDR3 is 14 residues.

The sample holds many counts of this clonotype. Written as DNA, the CDR3 is TGTGCCAGCTCGGCTGGGACAGCCTATGGCTACACCTTC. Encoded protein: CASSAGTAYGYTF. The J gene is TRBJ1-2, the V gene TRBV18, with TRBD1 matching over 7 bases. This CDR3 region has 13 residues. CDR1 is KGHSH and CDR2 is LQKENI in the germline V gene. V shed 6 bases, J shed 4 bases, and the junction held 5 bases outside the gene matches.

In this sample, this clonotype turned up once. The germline gene is not matched at one end of the junction; a read error may be the cause. CDR3 DNA: TGTGCCAGCAACTACCGAGGGGTTAACTATGGCGACACCTTC. Translating it yields CASNYRGVNYGDTF. This chain uses TRBV28 with TRBJ1-2, with D possibly TRBD1 on 5 matching bases. The CDR3 is 14 residues long. Germline V gene sequence: CDR1 MDHEN, CDR2 SYDVKM.

Comments on this clonotype: This sequence may be a read error, since a much larger clone differs from it by one base. V is TRBV20-1 and J is TRBJ2-3; D perhaps matches TRBD2 (6 bases). The CDR3 loop spans 14 amino acids. Germline V CDR1 and CDR2: DFQATT, SNEGSKA (reference sequence). Trimming left V 5 bases short and J 1 base short, with 13 bases between. The DNA of the CDR3 is TGCAGTGCTTTCCCGGAGGGTCGCACAGATACGCAGTATTTT. Its translation: CSAFPEGRTDTQYF.

For this clonotype: A much larger clone is a single base away; this may be a read error. The chain carries TRBV6-8 and TRBJ2-2; D might be TRBD2 (5 bases). This CDR3 has 17 residues. The germline V gene has CDR1 MNHGY and CDR2 SAAAGT. The CDR3 sequence is CASSLPPPDMNTGDLFF. As DNA, the CDR3 is TGTGCCAGCAGTTTACCCCCTCCTGATATGAACACCGGGGATCTGTTTTTT.